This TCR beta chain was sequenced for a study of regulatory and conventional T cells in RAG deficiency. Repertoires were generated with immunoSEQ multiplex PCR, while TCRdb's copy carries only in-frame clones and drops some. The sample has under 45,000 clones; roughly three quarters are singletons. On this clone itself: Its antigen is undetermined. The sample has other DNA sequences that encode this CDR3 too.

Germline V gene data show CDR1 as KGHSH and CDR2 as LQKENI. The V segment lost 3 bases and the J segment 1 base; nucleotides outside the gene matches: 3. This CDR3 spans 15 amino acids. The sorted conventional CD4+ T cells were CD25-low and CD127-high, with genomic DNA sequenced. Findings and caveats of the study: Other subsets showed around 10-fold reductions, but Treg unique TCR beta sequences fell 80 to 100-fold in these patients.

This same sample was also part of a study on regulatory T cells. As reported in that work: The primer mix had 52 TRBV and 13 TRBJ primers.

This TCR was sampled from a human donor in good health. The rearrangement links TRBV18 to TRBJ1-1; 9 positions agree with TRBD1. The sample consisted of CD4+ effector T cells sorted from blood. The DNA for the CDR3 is TGTGCCAGCTCACCCGGACAGGGGCGGAACACTGAAGCTTTCTTT. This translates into CASSPGQGRNTEAFF. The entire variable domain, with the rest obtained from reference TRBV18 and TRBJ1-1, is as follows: NAGVMQNPRHLVRRRGQEARLRCSPMKGHSHVYWYRQLPEEGLKFMVYLQKENIIDESGMPKERFSAEFPKEGPSILRIQQVVRGDSAAYFCASSPGQGRNTEAFFGQGTRLTVV.